This T cell receptor beta chain was profiled in a study of blood T cell repertoires in COVID-19. Study background: Donors in the United States, Italy and Spain gave samples during acute or convalescent COVID-19. PBMCs, B-cell-depleted T cells, or T cells were the source of the cDNA or gDNA that made up the material.

Germline V gene lookup returns CDR1 SNHLY and CDR2 FYNNEI. The CDR3 totals 14 residues. With 3 bases removed from V and 2 bases from J, the gap between germline ends came to 8 bases. Methods used by the authors: Counts of nucleated cells, estimated from reference gene primer amplification, were obtained. Data came from immunoSEQ multiplex PCR; TCRdb stores just in-frame clones and leaves some out. Clone size and the V and J calls come from that table; the DNA yielded D and trimming. This table holds under 70,000 clones, 73% found once. The rearrangement joins TRBV2 to TRBJ1-5, with D perhaps TRBD1 (6 bases). This clonotype was sampled from a woman in her seventies with acute or convalescent COVID-19. Sequencing used peripheral blood. Written as DNA, the CDR3 is TGTGCCAGCAGTGATCGGACAGGCAATCAGCCCCAGCATTTT. This gives the protein CASSDRTGNQPQHF.